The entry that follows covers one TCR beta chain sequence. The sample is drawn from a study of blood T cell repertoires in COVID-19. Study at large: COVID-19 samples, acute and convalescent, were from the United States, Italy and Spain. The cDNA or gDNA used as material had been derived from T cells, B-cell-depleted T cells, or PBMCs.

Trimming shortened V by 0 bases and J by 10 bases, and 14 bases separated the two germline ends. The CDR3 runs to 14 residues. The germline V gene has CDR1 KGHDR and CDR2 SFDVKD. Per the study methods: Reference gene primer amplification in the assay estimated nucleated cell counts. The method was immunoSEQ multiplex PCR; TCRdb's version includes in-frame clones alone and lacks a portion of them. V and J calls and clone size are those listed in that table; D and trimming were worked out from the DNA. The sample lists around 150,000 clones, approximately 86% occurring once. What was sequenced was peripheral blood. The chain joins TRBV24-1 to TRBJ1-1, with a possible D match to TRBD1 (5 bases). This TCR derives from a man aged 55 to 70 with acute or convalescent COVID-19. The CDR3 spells CATSDLPYRGGAFF. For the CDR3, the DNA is TGTGCCACCAGTGATTTGCCATATCGGGGGGGAGCTTTCTTT.